The 23 T cell receptor beta chains below all came from one sample that was sequenced in a study of shared clonotypes between healthy human individuals. Profiled with immunoSEQ multiplex PCR; TCRdb holds only in-frame clones, not every one. The table lists around 980,000 clones, 70% to 80% of them singletons. Sequencing input: memory CD4+ T cells from PBMCs. Indicated subset: CD45RA-negative fraction. The receptors were gathered from a man younger than 35 in good health. Some clones in this sample may be carry-over from other donors' samples.

The chain combines TRBV30 with TRBJ2-7, with no clear D. There are 11 residues in the CDR3. V lost 1 base and J lost 6, with 7 bases in between. CDR1 GTSNPN and CDR2 SVGIG come from the germline V gene (reference sequence). Here the CDR3 reads CAWSDRFEQYF. CDR3 bases: TGTGCCTGGAGTGACCGTTTCGAGCAGTACTTC.

This chain connects TRBV29-1 to TRBJ2-1, with TRBD2 identical over 9 bases. Germline CDR1 and CDR2: SQVTM and ANQGSEA. This CDR3 comprises 14 residues. With 1 base clipped from V and 4 bases from J, the junction kept 2 bases outside the gene matches. In nucleotides, the CDR3 is TGCAGCGTTGAAGTGACTAGCGGATACAATGAGCAGTTCTTC. Its translation is CSVEVTSGYNEQFF.

In regard to this clone: Since a far larger clone is one base different, this is likely a read error. This chain links TRBV5-1 with TRBJ1-4; possible D gene TRBD1, 5 bases. CDR3 length: 14 residues. Germline assignment: CDR1 SGHRS and CDR2 YFSETQ. V dropped 4 bases and J dropped 7 bases, with 14 bases sitting between them. CDR3 DNA: TGCGCCAGCAGCGTTGGGTCAGGGTCTGAAAAACTGTTTTTT. It yields the protein CASSVGSGSEKLFF.

This rearrangement joins TRBV5-4 to TRBJ2-1; the match to TRBD2 covers 12 bases. Germline V gives CDR1 SGHNT, CDR2 YYREEE (reference sequence). This CDR3 has 17 residues. The V segment lost 6 bases and the J segment 7 bases; nucleotides outside the gene matches: 14. CDR3 coding DNA: TGTGCCAGCACCGCCCGGGGGGGGACTAGCGGGCGGAATGAGCAGTTCTTC. This encodes CASTARGGTSGRNEQFF.

A single count supports this clone. The V call is TRBV6-5, the J call TRBJ2-4; the D gene could be TRBD1 or TRBD2 (6 bases each). Trimming removed 10 bases from V and 2 bases from J, with 18 bases in between. In germline, CDR1 is MNHEY, CDR2 SVGAGI. CDR3 length equals 15 residues. CDR3 bases: TGTGCCAACCAGAGGGGGGTTTGGACCAAAAACATTCAGTACTTC. Translated: CANQRGVWTKNIQYF.

The chain carries TRBV19 and TRBJ2-2; D ambiguous. Between the trimmed V and J ends, which lost 3 bases and 2 bases, there was a span of 10 bases. Germline lookup yields CDR1 LNHDA and CDR2 SQIVND (reference sequence). The CDR3 length is 15 residues. CDR3 sequence reads: CASSIGRSNTGELFF. The CDR3 region has the DNA TGTGCCAGTAGTATCGGCCGCAGCAACACCGGGGAGCTGTTTTTT.

This clone came up a few times. Given a much more abundant clone one base away, this may be a read error. The J gene is TRBJ1-5, the V gene TRBV27; no clear D. CDR3 size: 13 residues. Per the germline V gene, CDR1 is MNHEY and CDR2 is SMNVEV (reference sequence). V was cut by 4 bases and J by 0 bases, with 4 bases left in between. The DNA of the CDR3 is TGTGCCAGCAGTTGGGATAGCAATCAGCCCCAGCATTTT. Translated, it gives CASSWDSNQPQHF.

The chain is built from TRBV28 and TRBJ2-5; tentatively, D is TRBD2 (5 bases). TRBJ2-7 explains the end of the DNA better; the J call may be wrong. Germline CDR1 MDHEN, CDR2 SYDVKM. The CDR3 is 15 amino acids. The CDR3 nucleotides read TGTGCCAGCCTTCTTCGGAGGTCACCTACCTACGAGCAGTACTTC. It codes for CASLLRRSPTYEQYF.

Regarding this clone: The same CDR3 can be traced to other DNA sequences in this sample. This rearrangement joins TRBV7-9 to TRBJ2-1; 10 bases map to TRBD2. CDR1 and CDR2 (germline): SEHNR, FQNEAQ (reference sequence). The CDR3 totals 15 residues. V was pared by 2 bases and J by 4 bases, with 2 bases of the junction left unmatched. CDR3 residues: CASSLLLAGYNEQFF. CDR3 nucleotides: TGTGCCAGCAGCTTATTACTAGCGGGGTACAATGAGCAGTTCTTC.

The chain recombines TRBV5-8 with TRBJ2-7; D uncertain. Trimming took off 6 bases at V and 4 bases at J, with 14 bases between the two ends. The CDR3 consists of 13 residues. Per the germline V gene, CDR1 is SGHTS and CDR2 is YDEGEE. The CDR3: CASIRLNRYEQYF. Here the CDR3 DNA reads TGTGCCAGCATACGTCTGAACCGATACGAGCAGTACTTC.

This chain links TRBV28 with TRBJ1-3; tentative D call: TRBD1 (6 bases). This CDR3 is 14 amino acids long. Germline CDR1 MDHEN, CDR2 SYDVKM. Trimming removed 8 bases at V and 0 bases at J, with 11 bases between. The CDR3 sequence is CASLGGSSGNTIYF. The CDR3 DNA is TGTGCCAGCCTAGGGGGAAGCTCTGGAAACACCATATATTTT.

This chain uses TRBV6-4 with TRBJ2-7, with D tentatively TRBD1 (5 bases). The V end lost 6 bases, the J end lost 2 bases, and 17 bases lay between the germline ends. This CDR3 is 15 amino acids long. Germline V gene lookup returns CDR1 MRHNA and CDR2 SNTAGT. The CDR3 region is CASRLQDNPTYEQYF. CDR3 in DNA: TGTGCCAGCAGACTACAGGACAACCCAACCTACGAGCAGTACTTC.

Concerning this clone itself: Other DNA sequences from this sample encode an identical CDR3 as well. This chain uses TRBV7-9 with TRBJ2-3; no firm D call. The CDR3 consists of 12 residues. Germline V gene sequence: CDR1 SEHNR, CDR2 FQNEAQ (reference sequence). Between the trimmed V and J ends, which lost 5 bases and 1 base, there was a span of 4 bases. DNA for the CDR3: TGTGCCAGCAGCCCGGGCACAGATACGCAGTATTTT. Residues: CASSPGTDTQYF.

The chain is built from TRBV28 and TRBJ2-7; 8 bases map to TRBD1. The V gene's germline CDR1 is MDHEN and CDR2 SYDVKM. V was clipped by 1 base and J by 5 bases; unmatched bases: 4. The CDR3 consists of 14 residues. CDR3: CASSLLQGGHEQYF. DNA for the CDR3: TGTGCCAGCAGTTTATTACAGGGGGGCCACGAGCAGTACTTC.

The chain joins TRBV6-1 to TRBJ2-7; 9 bases agree with TRBD1. V lost 7 bases, J lost 3 bases, and 4 bases stayed unmatched. The CDR3 extends over 13 amino acids. Germline V CDR1 and CDR2: MNHNS, SASEGT. The CDR3 loop reads CASIQTGGYEQYF. In DNA form, the CDR3 reads TGTGCCAGCATCCAGACAGGGGGCTACGAGCAGTACTTC.

The rearrangement links TRBV29-1 to TRBJ2-3, with a possible D match to TRBD2 (6 bases). The germline V gene encodes CDR1 SQVTM and CDR2 ANQGSEA. Trimming stripped 1 base from V and 1 base from J, with 9 bases between. This CDR3 contains 14 residues. The CDR3 reads CSVEGTTGTDTQYF. The CDR3 region has the DNA TGCAGCGTTGAAGGGACTACCGGCACAGATACGCAGTATTTT.

The gene calls are TRBV4-3 and TRBJ2-1; no clear D gene. The V end was cut by 4 bases, the J end by 8 bases, with 9 bases between. This CDR3 has 12 amino acids. Germline V gene data show CDR1 as LGHNA and CDR2 as YSLEER. The CDR3 coding sequence is TGCGCCAGCAGCCGCGGAAGGTATGAGCAGTTCTTC. Amino acid sequence: CASSRGRYEQFF.

J is TRBJ1-2 and V is TRBV7-2; possibly TRBD1 for D (5 bases). The germline V gene encodes CDR1 SGHTA and CDR2 FQGNSA. The CDR3 runs 15 residues. The ends were cut back, 3 bases at V and 4 bases at J, with 15 bases in the middle. CDR3 coding DNA: TGTGCCAGCAGCTTCTGGGGCGAAGGGGCCTATGGCTACACCTTC. Translating gives CASSFWGEGAYGYTF.

The J gene is TRBJ2-3, the V gene TRBV6-6; no clear D. V was cut by 5 bases and J by 5 bases, with 11 bases left in between. The CDR3 loop spans 13 amino acids. CDR1 MNHNY and CDR2 SVGAGI come from the germline V gene (reference sequence). In DNA, the CDR3 is TGTGCCAGCAGTCAACTGGGGAAAGATACGCAGTATTTT. Translated: CASSQLGKDTQYF.

This sequence joins TRBV5-1 and TRBJ2-2; TRBD1 aligns across 11 bases. The CDR3 is made up of 15 amino acids. V was clipped by 4 bases and J by 4 bases; unmatched bases: 3. The V gene's germline CDR1 is SGHRS and CDR2 YFSETQ. CDR3 region: CASSTGTGGTGELFF. The CDR3 nucleotides are TGCGCCAGCAGCACCGGGACAGGGGGCACCGGGGAGCTGTTTTTT.

This sequence joins TRBV5-1 and TRBJ2-1; 12 nucleotides line up with TRBD1. V lost 3 bases and J lost 1; bases outside the gene matches: 8. The CDR3 consists of 18 residues. Germline V gives CDR1 SGHRS, CDR2 YFSETQ. The CDR3 spells CASSSGTGGLASYNEQFF. The CDR3, as DNA: TGCGCCAGCAGCTCCGGGACAGGGGGCTTAGCGTCCTACAATGAGCAGTTCTTC.

The chain combines TRBV5-4 with TRBJ2-7; the D gene is possibly TRBD1 (5 bases). CDR3 length: 15 residues. The germline V gene has CDR1 SGHNT and CDR2 YYREEE (reference sequence). V lost 0 bases to trimming and J lost 1 base, with 11 bases between them. CDR3 sequence: CASSLGPGRSYEQYF. The DNA of the CDR3 is TGTGCCAGCAGCTTGGGCCCAGGGCGATCCTACGAGCAGTACTTC.

The chain has TRBV5-1 and TRBJ1-4; 10 nucleotides line up with TRBD1. The CDR3 is made up of 16 amino acids. Looked up from germline, CDR1 is SGHRS and CDR2 is YFSETQ. The V and J ends lost 0 bases and 6 bases, in that order; junction bases with no gene match: 5. The CDR3 sequence is CASSLGDRGGHEKLFF. The CDR3 nucleotides are TGCGCCAGCAGCTTGGGGGACAGGGGAGGTCATGAAAAACTGTTTTTT.